These 2 T cell receptor beta chains came from one sample sequenced in a study of shared clonotypes between healthy human individuals. Libraries were prepared by immunoSEQ multiplex PCR; TCRdb keeps only in-frame clonotypes and omits some of them. The table has some 2,500,000 clones, roughly 93% seen once. Sequencing used naive CD4+ T cells from PBMCs. This sample's subset: CD45RA+ positively selected. These receptors came from a young man in good health. Some clones in this sample may be carry-over from other donors' samples.

This chain joins TRBV29-1 and TRBJ2-3; perhaps TRBD2 as D (6 bases). V was cut by 4 bases and J by 5 bases, with 16 bases left in between. Per the germline V gene, CDR1 is SQVTM and CDR2 is ANQGSEA. The CDR3 has 14 residues. CDR3 in DNA: TGCAGCGTTGGGGGGACTTTCCCCCGAGATACGCAGTATTTT. Its translation: CSVGGTFPRDTQYF.

This sequence joins TRBV9 and TRBJ1-5; D unresolved. The V end was cut by 0 bases, the J end by 5 bases, with 12 bases between. Germline V gene data show CDR1 as SGDLS and CDR2 as YYNGEE. This CDR3 is 15 amino acids long. CDR3 protein: CASSVDPALDQPQHF. The CDR3 region has the DNA TGTGCCAGCAGCGTAGATCCGGCATTGGATCAGCCCCAGCATTTT.